Reported below is one T cell receptor beta chain. Sequencing was performed with immunoSEQ multiplex PCR; in TCRdb, only in-frame clones are kept and a portion is missing. The sample has around 150,000 clones; about 92% are singletons. Germline assignment: CDR1 MNHEY and CDR2 SMNVEV (reference sequence). The CDR3 runs to 15 residues. V was trimmed by 6 bases and J by 0 bases, leaving 14 bases between them. Seattle participants joined during active infection and were tracked over time. The entry originates in a study of blood T cell repertoires in COVID-19. Material: peripheral blood. This clonotype was obtained from an older woman with COVID-19, enrolled during active disease. V gene TRBV27 combines with J gene TRBJ1-1, with D possibly matching TRBD1 (6 bases). The CDR3 coding sequence is TGTGCCAGCAGGATACCGGGACAATTGAACACTGAAGCTTTCTTT. Translated, it gives CASRIPGQLNTEAFF.